Below are 23 T cell receptor beta chains sequenced from a single sample in a study of OX40 agonist ivuxolimab in advanced cancers. Method: immunoSEQ multiplex PCR; TCRdb's copy keeps in-frame clones and lacks some. The sample lists around 50,000 clones, 79% occurring once. Sequenced here: CD4+ or CD8+ T cells sorted from blood, sampled in a trial of the OX40 agonist ivuxolimab. The receptors were gathered from an adult with an advanced solid tumor such as melanoma, head and neck, liver or kidney cancer.

The rearrangement uses TRBV10-3 and TRBJ1-1; 7 bases match TRBD1. This CDR3 is built from 18 residues. CDR1 and CDR2 from the germline V gene are ENHRY and SYGVKD. Trimming removed 2 bases from V and 4 bases from J; junction bases left unmatched: 16. CDR3 coding DNA: TGTGCCATCAGTGAGGGGATACAGGGCAGGGGGGGCCGCACTGAAGCTTTCTTT. This translates into CAISEGIQGRGGRTEAFF.

This clone was observed a handful of times. The chain carries TRBV18 and TRBJ1-2, with D perhaps TRBD1 (6 bases). This CDR3 contains 13 residues. V was trimmed by 5 bases and J by 6 bases, leaving 13 bases between them. Germline loops: CDR1 KGHSH, CDR2 LQKENI. The CDR3 is CASSANRDNGYTF. The CDR3 DNA sequence: TGTGCCAGCTCAGCCAACAGGGATAATGGCTACACCTTC.

This chain joins TRBV2 and TRBJ1-2; D call uncertain. CDR1 SNHLY and CDR2 FYNNEI come from the germline V gene. The V end lost 3 bases, the J end lost 7 bases, and 18 bases lay between the germline ends. The length of the CDR3 is 15 residues. This CDR3 reads CASSEGEWQVGGYTF. The CDR3 DNA reads TGTGCCAGCAGTGAGGGAGAGTGGCAGGTGGGTGGCTACACCTTC.

V gene TRBV7-2 combines with J gene TRBJ1-1, with TRBD1 as a possible D gene (6 bases). This CDR3 region has 17 residues. CDR1 and CDR2 (germline): SGHTA, FQGNSA. The V and J ends lost 0 bases and 4 bases respectively, with 18 bases between them. The CDR3, as DNA: TGTGCCAGCAGCTTAGCTGGGGCAGGGGTAAGTGGCACTGAAGCTTTCTTT. Translation gives CASSLAGAGVSGTEAFF.

The chain joins TRBV5-1 to TRBJ1-2; D unclear. Between the trimmed V and J ends, which lost 0 bases and 7 bases, there was a span of 7 bases. The CDR3 consists of 12 residues. CDR1 and CDR2 from the germline V gene are SGHRS and YFSETQ. DNA for the CDR3: TGCGCCAGCAGCTTGGGAAAAACTGGCTACACCTTC. Translated, it gives CASSLGKTGYTF.

The chain joins TRBV6-6 to TRBJ1-5; the match to TRBD1 covers 7 bases. With V trimmed by 2 bases and J by 6 bases, 4 bases remained unmatched. The CDR3 extends over 14 amino acids. CDR1 and CDR2 from the germline V gene are MNHNY and SVGAGI (reference sequence). The chain's CDR3 is CASSYQGEGQPQHF. The CDR3 DNA follows: TGTGCCAGCAGTTACCAGGGGGAGGGTCAGCCCCAGCATTTT.

This clone was picked up one time. This chain joins TRBV11-3 and TRBJ2-1, with D tentatively TRBD2 (7 bases). There are 18 residues in the CDR3. Germline loops: CDR1 SGHNT, CDR2 YENEEA. The V and J ends lost 5 bases and 3 bases respectively, with 23 bases between them. The CDR3 DNA follows: TGTGCCAGCAGCCCCGGATACCCGCGGGGGACAAACTACAATGAGCAGTTCTTC. Amino acid sequence: CASSPGYPRGTNYNEQFF.

The chain employs TRBV7-3 and TRBJ2-1; D perhaps matches TRBD1 (6 bases). The germline V and J ends were trimmed by 5 bases and 8 bases, with 19 bases remaining between them. The CDR3 extends over 15 amino acids. Germline CDR1 is SGHTA and CDR2 is FQGTGA. CDR3 sequence: CASSPTGTWGDEQFF. The DNA for the CDR3 is TGTGCCAGCAGCCCAACAGGGACCTGGGGCGATGAGCAGTTCTTC. The full variable domain, rest sourced from reference TRBV7-3 and TRBJ2-1, is GAGVSQTPSNKVTEKGKYVELRCDPISGHTALYWYRQSLGQGPEFLIYFQGTGAADDSGLPNDRFFAVRPEGSVSTLKIQRTERGDSAVYLCASSPTGTWGDEQFFGPGTRLTVL.

The J gene is TRBJ1-4, the V gene TRBV7-9, with D uncertain. V shed 5 bases and J shed 1 base, with 8 bases lying between them. CDR3 length equals 14 residues. Germline lookup yields CDR1 SEHNR and CDR2 FQNEAQ (reference sequence). The CDR3 loop is CASSPGRTNEKLFF. The CDR3 DNA is TGTGCCAGCAGCCCGGGCAGAACTAATGAAAAACTGTTTTTT.

The rearrangement uses TRBV6-5 and TRBJ1-5; 8 bases match TRBD1. From germline, CDR1 is MNHEY and CDR2 SVGAGI. V was clipped by 0 bases and J by 7 bases; unmatched bases: 5. The CDR3 runs 15 residues. The CDR3 protein is CASSYSGRGQQPQHF. As DNA, the CDR3 is TGTGCCAGCAGTTACTCGGGCAGGGGGCAACAGCCCCAGCATTTT.

V gene TRBV9 combines with J gene TRBJ1-4; 8 nucleotides agree with TRBD1. The CDR3 runs to 14 residues. Germline CDR1 SGDLS, CDR2 YYNGEE. Unmatched junction bases numbered 1, after V lost 4 bases and J lost 2 bases. The CDR3 loop reads CASSRTGTNEKLFF. CDR3 DNA sequence: TGTGCCAGCAGCCGGACAGGGACTAATGAAAAACTGTTTTTT.

The chain is built from TRBV6-4 and TRBJ1-1; D unresolved. Deletions cut 1 base from V and 5 bases from J, with 8 bases between. Per the germline V gene, CDR1 is MRHNA and CDR2 is SNTAGT. There are 13 residues in the CDR3. The CDR3 bases are TGTGCCAGCAGTGACTTCCCTGGGACTGAAGCTTTCTTT. Translating gives CASSDFPGTEAFF.

The gene calls are TRBV9 and TRBJ2-1, with TRBD2 matching over 10 bases. V shed 2 bases and J 4 bases; nucleotides not matched to a gene: 6. The CDR3 consists of 16 residues. Germline lookup yields CDR1 SGDLS and CDR2 YYNGEE. For the CDR3, the DNA is TGTGCCAGCAGCGTGTCAGGGACTAGCGAGTACAATGAGCAGTTCTTC. This translates into CASSVSGTSEYNEQFF. The complete variable domain, with remaining parts taken from reference TRBV9 and TRBJ2-1, reads DSGVTQTPKHLITATGQRVTLRCSPRSGDLSVYWYQQSLDQGLQFLIQYYNGEERAKGNILERFSAQQFPDLHSELNLSSLELGDSALYFCASSVSGTSEYNEQFFGPGTRLTVL.

The chain joins TRBV7-2 to TRBJ2-1, with 8 bases aligning to TRBD2. The V gene end was trimmed by 3 bases and the J gene end by 5 bases; junction bases not matched to a gene: 12. The CDR3 totals 17 residues. Germline V gives CDR1 SGHTA, CDR2 FQGNSA. CDR3 amino acids: CASSFQSGRGAHNEQFF. CDR3 nucleotides: TGTGCCAGCAGCTTTCAATCAGGGCGGGGGGCCCACAATGAGCAGTTCTTC.

This chain uses TRBV4-3 with TRBJ2-3; 10 positions match TRBD2. The CDR3 has 15 amino acids. V was pared by 4 bases and J by 6 bases, with 7 bases of the junction left unmatched. Germline V gene data show CDR1 as LGHNA and CDR2 as YSLEER. CDR3 nucleotides: TGCGCCAGCAGCCCGACCGGGACTAGCGAGGATACGCAGTATTTT. Translation: CASSPTGTSEDTQYF.

In regard to this clone: One end of the junction varies from germline; a read error may be responsible. V gene TRBV27 combines with J gene TRBJ1-3; 8 bases fit TRBD1. CDR1 is MNHEY and CDR2 is SMNVEV in the germline V gene (reference sequence). The CDR3 totals 15 residues. The CDR3 protein is CVSSPGTGAGNTIYF. The DNA for the CDR3 is TGTGTCAGCAGTCCGGGGACAGGAGCCGGAAACACCATATATTTT.

This clone has just a few counts. CDR3 DNA sequence: TGCGCCAGCAGCCAAGACCGCGATGGACAGGGCTTTACCCTAGCCAAAAACATTCAGTACTTC. This gives the protein CASSQDRDGQGFTLAKNIQYF. This chain links TRBV4-1 with TRBJ2-4; 8 positions agree with TRBD1. This CDR3 spans 21 amino acids. Looked up from germline, CDR1 is MGHRA and CDR2 is YSYEKL. V shed 0 bases and J 0 bases; nucleotides not matched to a gene: 16.

The chain recombines TRBV5-1 with TRBJ1-2; a possible D gene is TRBD1 (5 bases). The germline V gene has CDR1 SGHRS and CDR2 YFSETQ. The CDR3 contains 13 residues. V shed 2 bases and J shed 3 bases, with 8 bases lying between them. The CDR3 DNA sequence: TGCGCCAGCAGCTTAGGGGAGGACTATGGCTACACCTTC. Its protein is CASSLGEDYGYTF.

The V and J genes are TRBV2 and TRBJ1-2; 8 positions agree with TRBD1. The CDR3 has 15 amino acids. The J segment lost 8 bases and the V segment lost 2 bases, leaving 10 bases of the junction unmatched. Germline V lookup: CDR1 SNHLY, CDR2 FYNNEI. This chain's CDR3 is CASSEIVTGAYGYTF. The CDR3 DNA reads as TGTGCCAGCAGTGAAATTGTGACAGGGGCGTACGGCTACACCTTC. Full variable domain (missing parts from reference TRBV2 and TRBJ1-2): EPEVTQTPSHQVTQMGQEVILRCVPISNHLYFYWYRQILGQKVEFLVSFYNNEISEKSEIFDDQFSVERPDGSNFTLKIRSTKLEDSAMYFCASSEIVTGAYGYTFGSGTRLTVV.

The chain joins TRBV13 to TRBJ2-1; D not certain. CDR3 size: 16 residues. V lost 3 bases to trimming and J lost 1 base, with 13 bases between them. The germline V gene encodes CDR1 PRHDT and CDR2 FYEKMQ (reference sequence). For the CDR3, the DNA is TGTGCCAGCAGCTTTCCCTCGGGTGGTTCCTACAATGAGCAGTTCTTC. Encoded protein: CASSFPSGGSYNEQFF.

The J gene is TRBJ1-1, the V gene TRBV7-8, with a weak D call TRBD1 (5 bases). The germline V gene encodes CDR1 SGHVS and CDR2 FQNEAQ. V lost 3 bases to trimming and J lost 3 bases, with 14 bases between them. This CDR3 has 15 residues. The CDR3 nucleotides are TGTGCCAGCAGCTTTAGTCAGGGCTCGGACACTGAAGCTTTCTTT. Its protein is CASSFSQGSDTEAFF.

This chain connects TRBV13 to TRBJ1-2; D is uncertain. Germline V CDR1 and CDR2: PRHDT, FYEKMQ (reference sequence). The CDR3 length is 13 residues. Trimming shortened V by 5 bases and J by 10 bases, and 17 bases separated the two germline ends. The CDR3 DNA follows: TGTGCCAGCAGCCGACCTGAGGTGAGCTACTACACCTTC. This encodes CASSRPEVSYYTF.

This chain uses TRBV7-2 with TRBJ1-1; a weak D match, TRBD1 (5 bases). This CDR3 is 15 amino acids long. V was shortened by 5 bases and J by 8 bases, with 21 bases between the two germline ends. Per the germline V gene, CDR1 is SGHTA and CDR2 is FQGNSA. The CDR3 reads CASSPRGGGLAEAFF. CDR3 DNA: TGTGCCAGCAGCCCTAGAGGCGGGGGACTAGCGGAAGCTTTCTTT.